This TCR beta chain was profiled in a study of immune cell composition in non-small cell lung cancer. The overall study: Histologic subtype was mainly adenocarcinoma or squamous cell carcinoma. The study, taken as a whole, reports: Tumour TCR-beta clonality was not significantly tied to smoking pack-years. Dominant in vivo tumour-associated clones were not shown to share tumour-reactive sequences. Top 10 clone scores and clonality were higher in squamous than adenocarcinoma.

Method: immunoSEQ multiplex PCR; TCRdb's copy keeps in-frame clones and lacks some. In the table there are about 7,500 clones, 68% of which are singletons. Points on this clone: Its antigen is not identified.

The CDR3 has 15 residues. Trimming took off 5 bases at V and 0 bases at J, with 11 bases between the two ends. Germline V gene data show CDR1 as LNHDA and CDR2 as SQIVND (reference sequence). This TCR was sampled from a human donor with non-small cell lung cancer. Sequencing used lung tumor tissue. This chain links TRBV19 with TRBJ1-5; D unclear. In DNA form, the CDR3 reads TGTGCCAGTAGTTATACAGCTTATAGCAATCAGCCCCAGCATTTT. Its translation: CASSYTAYSNQPQHF.